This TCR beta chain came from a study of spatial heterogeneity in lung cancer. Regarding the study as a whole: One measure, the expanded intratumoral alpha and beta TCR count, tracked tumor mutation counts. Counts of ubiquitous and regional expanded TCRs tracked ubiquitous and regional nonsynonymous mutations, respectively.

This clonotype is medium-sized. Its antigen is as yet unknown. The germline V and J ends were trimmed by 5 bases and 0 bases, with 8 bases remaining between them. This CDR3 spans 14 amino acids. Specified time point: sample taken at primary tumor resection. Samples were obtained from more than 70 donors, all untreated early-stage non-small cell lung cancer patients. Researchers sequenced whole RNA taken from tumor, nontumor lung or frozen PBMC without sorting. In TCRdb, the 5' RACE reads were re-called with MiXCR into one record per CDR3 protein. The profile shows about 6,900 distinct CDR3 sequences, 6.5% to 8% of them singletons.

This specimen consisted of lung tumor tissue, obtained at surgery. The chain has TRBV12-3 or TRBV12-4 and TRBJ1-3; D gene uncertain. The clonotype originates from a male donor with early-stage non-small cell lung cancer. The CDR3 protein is CASSRDTSGNTIYF. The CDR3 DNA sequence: TGTGCCAGCAGTCGCGACACCTCTGGAAACACCATATATTTT.